This T cell receptor beta chain was documented in a study of T cell responses to AZD1222 COVID-19 vaccine. On the study more broadly: Pooled samples include second doses given at about 4 or 12 weeks.

This clone turned up a few times. The V and J ends lost 2 bases and 6 bases, in that order; junction bases with no gene match: 8. The CDR3 runs 14 residues. The germline V gene has CDR1 SGHRS and CDR2 YFSETQ. Only in-frame clones appear in the TCRdb table, and some are missing; sequencing was by immunoSEQ multiplex PCR. The sample records some 96,000 clones, around nine tenths being singletons. The sequence derives from an adult in good health. This specimen was peripheral blood, taken on day 0 of AZD1222 vaccination. J is TRBJ2-7 and V is TRBV5-1, with 7 bases fitting TRBD1. The CDR3 region has the DNA TGCGCCAGCAGCTTTGTATCAGGGGGTGGCGAGCAGTACTTC. Residues: CASSFVSGGGEQYF.